This T cell receptor beta chain was profiled in a study of blood T cell repertoires in COVID-19. V was pared by 5 bases and J by 3 bases, with 6 bases of the junction left unmatched. The CDR3 extends over 15 amino acids. Germline V gene sequence: CDR1 LNHDA, CDR2 SQIVND (reference sequence). Repertoires were generated with immunoSEQ multiplex PCR, while TCRdb's copy carries only in-frame clones and drops some. The repertoire holds roughly 84,000 clones, with about four fifths as singletons. This receptor was obtained from a woman aged 40 to 49 with active or convalescent COVID-19. Source material: peripheral blood. The chain carries TRBV19 and TRBJ1-1; the match to TRBD1 covers 10 bases. This chain's CDR3 is CASSRYGTGDTEAFF. In DNA, the CDR3 is TGTGCCAGTAGTCGATACGGGACAGGGGACACTGAAGCTTTCTTT.